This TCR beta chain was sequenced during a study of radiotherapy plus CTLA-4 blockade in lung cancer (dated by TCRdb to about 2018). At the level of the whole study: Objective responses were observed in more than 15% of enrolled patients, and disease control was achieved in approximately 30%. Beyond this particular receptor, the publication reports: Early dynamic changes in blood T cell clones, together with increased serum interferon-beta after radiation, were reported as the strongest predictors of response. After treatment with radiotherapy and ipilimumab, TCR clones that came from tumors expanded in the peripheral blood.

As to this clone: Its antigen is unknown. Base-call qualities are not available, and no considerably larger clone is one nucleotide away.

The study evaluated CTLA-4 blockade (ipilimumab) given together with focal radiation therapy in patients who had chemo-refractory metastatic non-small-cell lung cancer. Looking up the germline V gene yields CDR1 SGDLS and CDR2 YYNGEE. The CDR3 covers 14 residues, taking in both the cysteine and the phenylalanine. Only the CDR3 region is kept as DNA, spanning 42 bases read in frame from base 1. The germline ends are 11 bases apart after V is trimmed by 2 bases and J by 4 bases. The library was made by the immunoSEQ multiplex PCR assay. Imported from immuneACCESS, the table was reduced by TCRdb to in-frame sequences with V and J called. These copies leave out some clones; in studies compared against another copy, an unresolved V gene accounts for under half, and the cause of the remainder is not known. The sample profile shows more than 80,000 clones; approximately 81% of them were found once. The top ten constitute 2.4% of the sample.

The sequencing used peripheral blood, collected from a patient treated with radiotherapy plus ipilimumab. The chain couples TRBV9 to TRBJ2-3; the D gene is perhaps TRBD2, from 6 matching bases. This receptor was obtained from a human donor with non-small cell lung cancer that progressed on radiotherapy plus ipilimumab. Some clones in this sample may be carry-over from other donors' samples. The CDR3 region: CASSVNGDSDTQYF. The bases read TGTGCCAGCAGCGTCAACGGGGACTCAGATACGCAGTATTTT.